This TCR beta chain was identified in a study of cytomegalovirus exposure and HLA in healthy donors. The PCR made use of 60 Vbeta and 13 Jbeta primers. Generated by immunoSEQ multiplex PCR, the TCRdb table keeps only in-frame clones and is missing some. The sample lists 130,000 to 150,000 clones; nearly 80% were seen once. As regards this clone: Its antigen is not identified.

From germline, CDR1 is LGHNA and CDR2 YNFKEQ. The V gene lost 6 bases and the J gene lost 1 base, with 18 bases spanning the gap. The CDR3 spans 16 residues. Study observations and caveats: Immune exposure information comprised only CMV serostatus. Cytomegalovirus-associated status was assigned to 164 TCR beta chains.

This chain joins TRBV4-2 and TRBJ1-1; tentative D call: TRBD1 (6 bases). The sequencing input was PBMCs. The TCR was taken from a middle-aged man in good health and CMV-seropositive. CDR3 in DNA: TGTGCCAGCAGAAAAAACGGACAGAACGAGAACACTGAAGCTTTCTTT. Protein product: CASRKNGQNENTEAFF.